The clone carrying this T cell receptor (beta chain) has a count of ten or more. Its specificity is not known. The junction departs from germline at one end; a sequencing error may be responsible. The sample belongs to a study of neurological immune-mediated disorders. One entry per CDR3 protein, called by TCRdb with MiXCR from the 5' RACE reads. Of tens of thousands of distinct CDR3 sequences listed, about 2.3% are singletons. Study conclusions and caveats: Phylogenetic grouping assigned the repertoires of 18 of 34 multiple sclerosis patients to a single cluster of related CDR3 sequences. This cluster may be a repertoire-level signature.

The starting material, 2 million PBMCs stored at -80 C, gave rise to the unsorted libraries. Per the germline V gene, CDR1 is SGHRS and CDR2 is YFSETQ. The length of the CDR3 is 10 residues. The receptor comes from a man aged 50 to 60 with multiple sclerosis. Sequencing was done on a sample of PBMCs. The gene calls are TRBV5-1 and TRBJ1-1, with a weak D call TRBD1 (6 bases). In DNA, the CDR3 is TGCGCCAGCAGCCTCGACAGGATGGATTTT. This codes for CASSLDRMDF.